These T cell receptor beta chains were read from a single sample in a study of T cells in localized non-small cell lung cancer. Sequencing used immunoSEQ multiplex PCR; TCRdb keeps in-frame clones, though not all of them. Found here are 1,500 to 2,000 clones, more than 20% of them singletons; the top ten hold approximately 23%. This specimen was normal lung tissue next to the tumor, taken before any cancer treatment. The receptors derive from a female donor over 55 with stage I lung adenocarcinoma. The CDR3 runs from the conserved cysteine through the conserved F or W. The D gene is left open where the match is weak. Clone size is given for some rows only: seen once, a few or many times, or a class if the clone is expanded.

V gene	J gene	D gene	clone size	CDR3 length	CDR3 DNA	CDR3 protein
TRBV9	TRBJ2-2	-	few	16	TGTGCCAGCAGCGCCTACACCGCTAGCGCCACCGGGGAGCTGTTTTTT	CASSAYTASATGELFF
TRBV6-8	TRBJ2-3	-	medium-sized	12	TGTGCCAGCAGTTACGGGCGAGATACGCAGTATTTT	CASSYGRDTQYF
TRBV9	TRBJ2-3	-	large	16	TGTGCCAGCAGCCCCGCAACCCAGGTGGGCACAGATACGCAGTATTTT	CASSPATQVGTDTQYF
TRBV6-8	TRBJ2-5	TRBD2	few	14	TGTGCCATCAGATCTAGCGGGACCGAAGAGACCCAGTACTTC	CAIRSSGTEETQYF
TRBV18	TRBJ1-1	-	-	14	TGTGCCAGCTCTCCCGGACCAATGGGGACTGAAGCTTTCTTT	CASSPGPMGTEAFF
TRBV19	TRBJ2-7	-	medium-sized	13	TGTGCCAGTAGTATGAGAATCTCCTACGAGCAGTACTTC	CASSMRISYEQYF
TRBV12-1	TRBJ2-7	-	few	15	TGTGCCAGCAGCTTTGGCGGGACGGCGGACTACGAGCAGTACTTC	CASSFGGTADYEQYF
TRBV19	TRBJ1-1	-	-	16	TGTGCCAGTAGTACCTCCCCTACGGGCAGGGCCACTGAAGCTTTCTTT	CASSTSPTGRATEAFF
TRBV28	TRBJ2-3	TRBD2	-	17	TGTGCCAGCAGTCCTATTGGACTAGCGGGAGAAGCAGATACGCAGTATTTT	CASSPIGLAGEADTQYF
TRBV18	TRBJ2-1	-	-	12	TGTGCCAGCTCACCAGAACTGCATGAGCAGTTCTTC	CASSPELHEQFF
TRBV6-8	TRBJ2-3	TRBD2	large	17	TGTGCCAGCAGTTTAAGAAATCCGGGACTAGGAACAGATACGCAGTATTTT	CASSLRNPGLGTDTQYF
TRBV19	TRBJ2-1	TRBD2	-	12	TGTGCCAGTAGTCTAACTAGCGGCCCTAAGTTCTTC	CASSLTSGPKFF
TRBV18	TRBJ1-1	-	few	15	TGTGCCAGCTCACCACCGGGGGGACTGGGCACTGAAGCTTTCTTT	CASSPPGGLGTEAFF
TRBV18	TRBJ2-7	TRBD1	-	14	TGTGCCAGCTCACCAAAGGGACAGTACTACGAGCAGTACTTC	CASSPKGQYYEQYF
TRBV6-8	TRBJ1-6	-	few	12	TGTGCCAGCAGTTACTGGGACTCACCCCTCCACTTT	CASSYWDSPLHF
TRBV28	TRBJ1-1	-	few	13	TGTGCCAGCAGTAACCGACAGGCCGGGAGGGCTTTCTTT	CASSNRQAGRAFF
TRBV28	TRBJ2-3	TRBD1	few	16	TGTGCCAGCCCACCCGCCCGACAGGGTATCGCAGATACGCAGTATTTT	CASPPARQGIADTQYF